This T cell receptor beta chain is drawn from a study of beta chain features in type 1 diabetes listed by TCRdb under 2018. For context, the study as a whole: Mean age, gender distribution, total cell number and subset yield did not differ between patients and healthy donors. In the study, TCRB repertoires of sorted circulating CD4+ T cell subsets from recently diagnosed type 1 diabetes patients were compared with those of matched healthy donors. A total of under 120,000,000 sorted cells were examined across all samples, and RNA yield correlated strongly with the number of cells per subset. Whereas all 28 donors provided naive and central memory subsets, regulatory and stem cell-like memory subsets were isolated from just 8 patients and about 8 healthy donors.

A single peripheral blood draw of 90 to 150 mL on average was collected from each donor into heparinised tubes. A BD FACSAria II and a panel including CD45RO, CCR7, CD25, CD127, CD95 and CD27 were used to sort naive, central memory, regulatory and stem cell-like memory CD4+ T cells. Purity was above 95% for every sorted population. Right away, PBMCs were isolated by Lymphoprep density gradient centrifugation and were stained directly, with no culture step. So that batch effects would be minimized, each experiment stained and sorted samples in pairs, pairing one healthy donor with one patient. Via the germline V gene, CDR1 is SGHDN and CDR2 FVKESK. Measured from the cysteine to the phenylalanine, the CDR3 is 13 residues long. The only DNA kept is the CDR3, 39 bases in frame from the first base. Trimming removed 2 bases from V and 1 base from J, leaving 5 bases between the germline ends. All of the isolated RNA was reverse transcribed with the High Capacity cDNA Reverse Transcription Kit, so expressed TCRB transcripts were sequenced. Deep immunoSEQ sequencing was applied to naive, central memory and regulatory T cell samples, giving an average of roughly 3.3 million total reads per sample. Sorted cells were lysed in RLT buffer, and RNA was extracted using DNase-treated RNeasy Micro or Mini kits according to cell number. Each cell subset was processed separately to prevent cross-contamination, with patient and healthy donor samples processed together. TCRB sequences were amplified from cDNA with the immunoSEQ multiplex PCR, producing 87-bp fragments spanning the CDR3 region. Sequencing of the amplicons was done on the Illumina HiSeq platform. Per the source publication's procedure: PCR bias was computationally corrected using synthetic template baselines, reads within Hamming distance 2 were collapsed, and singletons that could not be merged were discarded. Reads were aligned against IMGT so that V, D and J genes, CDR3 length and insertions or deletions at six rearrangement sites could be assigned. Within each subset, clonotype counts were normalized to sorted cell number, and only after that were true diversity and Gini coefficients computed with the tcR R package. The overlap coefficient, calculated on TCRB nucleotide sequences, was used to quantify repertoire sharing. Out-of-frame TCRB sequences from naive cells were analyzed as a proxy for the pre-selection repertoire. TCRdb limited this immuneACCESS table to in-frame rearrangements with V and J called. A share of clones is missing; checked studies link under half to unresolved V genes, and the rest is unexplained. V, J and clone size were drawn from that table, and D and trimming were deduced from the DNA. This sample comprises approximately 730,000 clones, 13% of them detected only once. The ten largest clones represent about 0.02% of the sample.

A few counts support this clone. Its antigen is not yet known. Per-nucleotide qualities are absent, and no much larger clonotype sits a single base away. Other DNA sequences of this sample code for an identical CDR3. The full study reports these points: In all four CD4+ subsets, TCRB CDR3 length was moderately but significantly shorter in type 1 diabetes patients. At VDJ recombination sites, type 1 diabetes patients had fewer insertions and more deleted nucleotides, which implies abnormalities in thymic rearrangement. Because the HLA sub-analyses included only small numbers of individuals, any influence of HLA type on TCRB rearrangement was left unresolved. The naive, central memory and regulatory TCRB repertoires appeared to resemble one another more closely among patients than among healthy donors. Sequencing cDNA rather than genomic DNA could over-represent highly expressing activated cells, although activation and CD3 levels did not differ between groups. Shorter templates might have been favored by PCR, but patient and control samples were amplified and corrected together, so both groups would have been affected equally by any skew.

Sequencing was performed on naive CD4+ T cells from blood. This sample's cell subset or site label indicates: true naive CD4+ T cells. This TCR was recovered from a man aged 18 to 29 with type 1 diabetes. The receptor chain draws on TRBV14 and TRBJ2-5, with no confidently assigned D gene. The encoded CDR3 is CASSQNVQETQYF. The DNA sequence is as follows: TGTGCCAGCAGCCAAAACGTCCAAGAGACCCAGTACTTC.